The present T cell receptor beta chain was sequenced within a study of control samples from healthy donors and cancer patients. CDR1 MDHEN and CDR2 SYDVKM come from the germline V gene. V gave up 2 bases and J gave up 4 bases, with 12 bases separating them. The CDR3 has 15 amino acids. The table came from immunoSEQ multiplex PCR; TCRdb's copy has only in-frame clones and leaves some out. The sample carries some 140,000 clones, roughly 92% recorded once. V gene TRBV28 combines with J gene TRBJ1-3; TRBD1 might be the D (5 bases). The clonotype originates from a man aged 25 to 40 in good health. Material for sequencing was blood. In DNA, the CDR3 is TGTGCCAGCAGTTTACGTCCAGGGCCAGGAAACACCATATATTTT. The encoded protein is CASSLRPGPGNTIYF.